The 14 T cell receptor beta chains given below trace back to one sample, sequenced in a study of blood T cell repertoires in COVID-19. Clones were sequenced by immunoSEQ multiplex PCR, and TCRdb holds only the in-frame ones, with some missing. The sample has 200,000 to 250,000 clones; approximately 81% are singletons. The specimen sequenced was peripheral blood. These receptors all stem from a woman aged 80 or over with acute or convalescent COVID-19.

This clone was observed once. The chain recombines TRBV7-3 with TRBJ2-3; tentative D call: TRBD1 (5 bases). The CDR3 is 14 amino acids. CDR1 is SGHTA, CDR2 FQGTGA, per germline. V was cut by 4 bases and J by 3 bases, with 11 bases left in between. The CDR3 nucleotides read TGTGCCAGCAGCTCTAATCGACAGACAGATACGCAGTATTTT. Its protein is CASSSNRQTDTQYF.

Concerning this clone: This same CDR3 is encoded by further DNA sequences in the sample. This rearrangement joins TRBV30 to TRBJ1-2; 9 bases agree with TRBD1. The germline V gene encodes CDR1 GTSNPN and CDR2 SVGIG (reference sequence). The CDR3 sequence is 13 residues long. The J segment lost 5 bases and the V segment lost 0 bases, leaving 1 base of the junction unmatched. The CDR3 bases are TGTGCCTGGAGTGTACAGGGGGCGTATGGCTACACCTTC. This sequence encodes CAWSVQGAYGYTF.

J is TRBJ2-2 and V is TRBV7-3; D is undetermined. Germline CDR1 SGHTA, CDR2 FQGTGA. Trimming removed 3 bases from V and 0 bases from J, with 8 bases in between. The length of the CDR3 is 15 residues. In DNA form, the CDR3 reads TGTGCCAGCAGCTTCTCCAGGACGAACACCGGGGAGCTGTTTTTT. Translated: CASSFSRTNTGELFF.

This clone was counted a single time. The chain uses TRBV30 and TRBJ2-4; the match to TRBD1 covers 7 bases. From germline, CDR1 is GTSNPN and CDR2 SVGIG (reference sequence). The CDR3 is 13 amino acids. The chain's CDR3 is CGFTGVEGNIQYF. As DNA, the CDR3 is TGTGGCTTCACAGGGGTAGAAGGAAACATTCAGTACTTC.

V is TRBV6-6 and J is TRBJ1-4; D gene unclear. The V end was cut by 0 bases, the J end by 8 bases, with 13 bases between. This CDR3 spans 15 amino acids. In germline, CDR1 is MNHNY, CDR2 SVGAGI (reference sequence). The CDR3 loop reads CASSYSGGVWEKLFF. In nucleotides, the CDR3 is TGTGCCAGCAGTTACTCTGGCGGGGTATGGGAAAAACTGTTTTTT.

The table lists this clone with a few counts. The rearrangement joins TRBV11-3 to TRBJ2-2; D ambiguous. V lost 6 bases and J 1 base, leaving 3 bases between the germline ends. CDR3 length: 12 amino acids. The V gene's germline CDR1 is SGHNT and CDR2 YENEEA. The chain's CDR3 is CASSRNTGELFF. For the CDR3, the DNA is TGTGCCAGCAGTCGGAACACCGGGGAGCTGTTTTTT. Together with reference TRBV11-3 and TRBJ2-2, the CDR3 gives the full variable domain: EAGVVQSPRYKIIEKKQPVAFWCNPISGHNTLYWYLQNLGQGPELLIRYENEEAVDDSQLPKDRFSAERLKGVDSTLKIQPAELGDSAVYLCASSRNTGELFFGEGSRLTVL.

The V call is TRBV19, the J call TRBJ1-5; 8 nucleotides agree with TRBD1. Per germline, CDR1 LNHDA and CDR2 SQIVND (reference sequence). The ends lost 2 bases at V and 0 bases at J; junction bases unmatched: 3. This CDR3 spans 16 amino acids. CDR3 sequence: CASSIQGAFSNQPQHF. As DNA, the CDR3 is TGTGCCAGTAGTATACAGGGGGCCTTTAGCAATCAGCCCCAGCATTTT.

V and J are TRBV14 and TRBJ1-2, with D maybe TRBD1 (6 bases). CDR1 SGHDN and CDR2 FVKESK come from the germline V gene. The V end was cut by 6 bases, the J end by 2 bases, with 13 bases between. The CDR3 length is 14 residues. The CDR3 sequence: CASSTIDRNYGYTF. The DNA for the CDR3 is TGTGCCAGCAGTACAATCGACAGGAACTATGGCTACACCTTC.

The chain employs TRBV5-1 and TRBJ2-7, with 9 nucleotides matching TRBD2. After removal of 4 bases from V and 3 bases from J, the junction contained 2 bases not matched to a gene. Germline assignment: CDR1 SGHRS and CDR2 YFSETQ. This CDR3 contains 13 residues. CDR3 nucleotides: TGCGCCAGCAGCCTAGCGGGATTCTACGAGCAGTACTTC. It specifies CASSLAGFYEQYF.

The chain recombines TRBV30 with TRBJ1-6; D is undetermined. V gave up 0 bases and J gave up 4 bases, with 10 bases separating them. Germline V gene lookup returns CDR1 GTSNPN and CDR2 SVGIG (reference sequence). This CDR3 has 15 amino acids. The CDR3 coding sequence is TGTGCCTGGAGTGTAAAGGCGGTTTATAATTCACCCCTCCACTTT. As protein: CAWSVKAVYNSPLHF. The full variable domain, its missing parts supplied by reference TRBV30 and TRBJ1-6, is SQTIHQWPATLVQPVGSPLSLECTVEGTSNPNLYWYRQAAGRGLQLLFYSVGIGQISSEVPQNLSASRPQDRQFILSSKKLLLSDSGFYLCAWSVKAVYNSPLHFGNGTRLTVT.

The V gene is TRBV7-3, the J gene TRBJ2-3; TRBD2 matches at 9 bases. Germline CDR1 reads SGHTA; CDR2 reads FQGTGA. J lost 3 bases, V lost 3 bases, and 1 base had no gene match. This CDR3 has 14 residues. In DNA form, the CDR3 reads TGTGCCAGCAGCTTGACTAGCGGTACAGATACGCAGTATTTT. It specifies CASSLTSGTDTQYF.

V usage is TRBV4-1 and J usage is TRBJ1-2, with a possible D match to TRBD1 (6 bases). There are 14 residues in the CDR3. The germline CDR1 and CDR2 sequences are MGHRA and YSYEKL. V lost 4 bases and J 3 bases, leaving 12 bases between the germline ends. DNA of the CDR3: TGCGCCAGCAGCCCCGGGGGGGGCGACTATGGCTACACCTTC. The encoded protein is CASSPGGGDYGYTF.

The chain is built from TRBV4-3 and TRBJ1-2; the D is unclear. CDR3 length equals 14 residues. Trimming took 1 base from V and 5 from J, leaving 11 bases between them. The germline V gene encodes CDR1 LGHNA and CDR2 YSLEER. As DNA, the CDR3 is TGCGCCAGCAGCCAAGGGGCGGGAGGGTATGGCTACACCTTC. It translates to CASSQGAGGYGYTF.

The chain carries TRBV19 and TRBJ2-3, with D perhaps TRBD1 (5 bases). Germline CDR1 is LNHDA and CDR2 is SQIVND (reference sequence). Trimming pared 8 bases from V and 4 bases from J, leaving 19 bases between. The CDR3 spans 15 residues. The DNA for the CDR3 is TGTGCCAGTCGGACCCGTGAACAGGTCGCAGATACGCAGTATTTT. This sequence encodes CASRTREQVADTQYF. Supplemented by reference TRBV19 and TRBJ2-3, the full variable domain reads DGGITQSPKYLFRKEGQNVTLSCEQNLNHDAMYWYRQDPGQGLRLIYYSQIVNDFQKGDIAEGYSVSREKKESFPLTVTSAQKNPTAFYLCASRTREQVADTQYFGPGTRLTVL.